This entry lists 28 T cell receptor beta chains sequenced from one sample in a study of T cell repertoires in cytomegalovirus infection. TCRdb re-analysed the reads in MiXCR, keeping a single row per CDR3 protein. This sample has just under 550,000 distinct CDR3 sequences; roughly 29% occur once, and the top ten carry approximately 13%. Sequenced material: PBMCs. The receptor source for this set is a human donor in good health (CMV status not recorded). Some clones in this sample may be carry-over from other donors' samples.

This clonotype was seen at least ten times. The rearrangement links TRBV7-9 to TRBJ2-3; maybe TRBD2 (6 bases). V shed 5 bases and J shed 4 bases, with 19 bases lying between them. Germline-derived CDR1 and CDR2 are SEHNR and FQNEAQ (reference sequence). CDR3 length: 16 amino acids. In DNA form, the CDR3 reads TGTGCCAGCAGCCCAACTCGGGGACTGGGGGCAGATACGCAGTATTTT. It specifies CASSPTRGLGADTQYF.

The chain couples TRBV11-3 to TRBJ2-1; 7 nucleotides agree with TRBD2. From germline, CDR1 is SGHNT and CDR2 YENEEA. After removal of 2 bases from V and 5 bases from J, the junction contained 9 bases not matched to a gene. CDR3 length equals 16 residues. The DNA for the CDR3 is TGTGCCAGCAGCTTATGGGGGGGGGGTCGGGACAATGAGCAGTTCTTC. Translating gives CASSLWGGGRDNEQFF.

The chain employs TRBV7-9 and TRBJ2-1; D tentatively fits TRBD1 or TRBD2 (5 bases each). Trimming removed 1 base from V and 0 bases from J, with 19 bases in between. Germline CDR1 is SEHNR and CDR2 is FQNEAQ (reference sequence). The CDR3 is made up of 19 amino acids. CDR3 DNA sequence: TGTGCCAGCAGCTTAGGGGTGGCCCTAGGGGAGAGCTCCTACAATGAGCAGTTCTTC. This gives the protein CASSLGVALGESSYNEQFF.

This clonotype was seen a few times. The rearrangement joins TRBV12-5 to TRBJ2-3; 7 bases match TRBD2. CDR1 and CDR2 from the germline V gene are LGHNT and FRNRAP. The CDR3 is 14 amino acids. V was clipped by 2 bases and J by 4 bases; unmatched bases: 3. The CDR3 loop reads CASGLRLAADTQYF. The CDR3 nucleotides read TGTGCTAGTGGTTTGCGACTAGCAGCAGATACGCAGTATTTT.

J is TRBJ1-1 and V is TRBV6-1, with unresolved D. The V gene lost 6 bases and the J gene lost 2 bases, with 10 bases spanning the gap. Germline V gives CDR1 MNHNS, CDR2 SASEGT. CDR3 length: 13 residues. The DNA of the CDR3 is TGTGCCAGCAGATGGGGAGGAAACACTGAAGCTTTCTTT. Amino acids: CASRWGGNTEAFF.

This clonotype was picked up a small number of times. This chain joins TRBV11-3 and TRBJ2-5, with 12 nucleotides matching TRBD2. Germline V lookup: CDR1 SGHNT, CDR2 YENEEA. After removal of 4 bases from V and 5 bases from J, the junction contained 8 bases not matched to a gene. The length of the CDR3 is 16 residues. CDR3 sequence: CASSSFPSGRVETQYF. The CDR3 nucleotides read TGTGCCAGCAGCTCATTCCCTAGCGGGAGGGTCGAGACCCAGTACTTC.

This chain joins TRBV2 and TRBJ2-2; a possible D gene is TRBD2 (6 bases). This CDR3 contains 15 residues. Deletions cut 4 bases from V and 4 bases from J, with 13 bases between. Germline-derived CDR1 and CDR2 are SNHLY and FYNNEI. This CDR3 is CASSGGGTRTGELFF. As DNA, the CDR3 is TGTGCCAGCAGTGGGGGCGGGACGCGCACCGGGGAGCTGTTTTTT.

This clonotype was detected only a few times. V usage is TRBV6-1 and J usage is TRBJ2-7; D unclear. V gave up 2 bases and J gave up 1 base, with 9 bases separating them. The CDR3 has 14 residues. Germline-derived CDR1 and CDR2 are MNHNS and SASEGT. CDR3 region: CASSEFPSSYEQYV. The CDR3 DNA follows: TGTGCCAGCAGTGAATTTCCTTCGTCCTACGAGCAGTACGTC.

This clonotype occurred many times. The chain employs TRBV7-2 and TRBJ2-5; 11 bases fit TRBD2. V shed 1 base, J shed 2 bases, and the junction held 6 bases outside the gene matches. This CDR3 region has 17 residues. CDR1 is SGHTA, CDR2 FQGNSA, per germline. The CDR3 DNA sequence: TGTGCCAGCAGCTTAGGAGGGACTAGCGGCGCACAAGAGACCCAGTACTTC. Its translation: CASSLGGTSGAQETQYF.

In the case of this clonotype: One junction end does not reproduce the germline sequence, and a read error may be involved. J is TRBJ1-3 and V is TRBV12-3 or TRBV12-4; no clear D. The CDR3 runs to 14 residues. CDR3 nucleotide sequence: TGTGCCAGCAGTCTAGCGGGGTTTGGAAACACCATATATTTT. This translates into CASSLAGFGNTIYF.

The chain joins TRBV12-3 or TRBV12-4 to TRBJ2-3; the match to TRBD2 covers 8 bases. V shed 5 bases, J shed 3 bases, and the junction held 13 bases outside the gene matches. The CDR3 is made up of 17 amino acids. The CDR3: CASSLRDPGLETDTQYF. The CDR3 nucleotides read TGTGCCAGCAGTCTTCGGGACCCGGGACTAGAAACAGATACGCAGTATTTT.

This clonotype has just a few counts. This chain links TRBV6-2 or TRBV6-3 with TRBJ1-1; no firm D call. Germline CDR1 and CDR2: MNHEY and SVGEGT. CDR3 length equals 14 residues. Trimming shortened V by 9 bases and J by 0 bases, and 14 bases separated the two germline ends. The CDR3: CASSLMEMNTEAFF. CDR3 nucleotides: TGTGCCAGTTCCCTCATGGAGATGAACACTGAAGCTTTCTTT.

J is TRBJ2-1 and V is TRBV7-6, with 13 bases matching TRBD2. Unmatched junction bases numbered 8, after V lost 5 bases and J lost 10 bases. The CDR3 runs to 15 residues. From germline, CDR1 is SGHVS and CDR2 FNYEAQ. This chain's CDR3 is CASSTGTSGTGEQFF. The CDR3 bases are TGTGCCAGCAGCACCGGGACTAGCGGGACAGGAGAGCAGTTCTTC.

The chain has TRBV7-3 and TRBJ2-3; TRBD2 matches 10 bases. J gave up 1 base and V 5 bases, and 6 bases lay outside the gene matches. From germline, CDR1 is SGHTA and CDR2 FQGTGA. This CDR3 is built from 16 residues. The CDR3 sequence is CASSRRAGGGTDTQYF. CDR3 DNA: TGTGCCAGCAGCCGCCGAGCGGGAGGGGGCACAGATACGCAGTATTTT.

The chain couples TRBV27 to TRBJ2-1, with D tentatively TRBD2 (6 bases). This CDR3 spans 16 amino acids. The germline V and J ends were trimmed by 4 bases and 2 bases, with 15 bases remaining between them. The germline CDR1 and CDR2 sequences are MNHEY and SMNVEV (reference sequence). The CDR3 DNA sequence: TGTGCCAGCAGTTCACAGCCCGGGACTGCCTACAATGAGCAGTTCTTC. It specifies CASSSQPGTAYNEQFF.

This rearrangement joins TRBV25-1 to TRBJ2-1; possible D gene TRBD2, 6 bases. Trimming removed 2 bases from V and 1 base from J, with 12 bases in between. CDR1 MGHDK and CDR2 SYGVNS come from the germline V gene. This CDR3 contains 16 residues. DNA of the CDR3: TGTGCCAGCAGTGAAACCGGGACTCGTTCCTACAATGAGCAGTTCTTC. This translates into CASSETGTRSYNEQFF.

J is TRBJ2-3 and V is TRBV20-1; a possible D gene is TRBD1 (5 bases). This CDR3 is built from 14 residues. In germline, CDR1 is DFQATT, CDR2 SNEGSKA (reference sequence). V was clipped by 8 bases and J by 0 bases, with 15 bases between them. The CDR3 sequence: CSSGLSSSTDTQYF. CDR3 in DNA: TGCAGTTCAGGGTTGTCAAGCAGCACAGATACGCAGTATTTT.

In DNA, the CDR3 is TGTGCCAGCAGCTTAGTAGCGGAGTCCTACGAGCAGTACTTC. It yields the protein CASSLVAESYEQYF. J is TRBJ2-7 and V is TRBV7-9, with D possibly being TRBD2 (6 bases). This CDR3 spans 14 amino acids. V lost 1 base, J lost 1 base, and 8 bases lay in between. The germline CDR1 and CDR2 sequences are SEHNR and FQNEAQ (reference sequence).

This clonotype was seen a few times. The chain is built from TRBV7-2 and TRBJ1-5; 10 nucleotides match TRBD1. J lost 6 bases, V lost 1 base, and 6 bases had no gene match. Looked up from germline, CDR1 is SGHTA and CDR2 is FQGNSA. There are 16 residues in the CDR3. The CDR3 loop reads CASSLGQGAVGQPQHF. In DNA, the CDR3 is TGTGCCAGCAGCTTAGGACAGGGGGCTGTCGGTCAGCCCCAGCATTTT.

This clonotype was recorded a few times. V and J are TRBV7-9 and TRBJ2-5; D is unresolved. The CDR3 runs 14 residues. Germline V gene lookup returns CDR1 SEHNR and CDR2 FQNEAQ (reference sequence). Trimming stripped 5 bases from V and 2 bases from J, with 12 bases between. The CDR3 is CASSTATFQETQYF. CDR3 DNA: TGTGCCAGCAGCACTGCGACATTTCAAGAGACCCAGTACTTC.

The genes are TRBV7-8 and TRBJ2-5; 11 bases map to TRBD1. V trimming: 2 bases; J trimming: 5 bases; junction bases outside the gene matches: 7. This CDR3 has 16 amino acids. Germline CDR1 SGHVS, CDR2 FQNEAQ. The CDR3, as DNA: TGTGCCAGCAGCTTACAGGGGACAGGGGGGGTGGAGACCCAGTACTTC. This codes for CASSLQGTGGVETQYF.

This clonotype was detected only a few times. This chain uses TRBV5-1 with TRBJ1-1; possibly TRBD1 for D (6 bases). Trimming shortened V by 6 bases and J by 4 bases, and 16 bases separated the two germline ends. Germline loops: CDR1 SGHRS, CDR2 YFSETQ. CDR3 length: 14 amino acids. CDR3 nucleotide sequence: TGCGCCAGCAACCCGGGGGGCTTTGGCACTGAAGCTTTCTTT. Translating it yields CASNPGGFGTEAFF.

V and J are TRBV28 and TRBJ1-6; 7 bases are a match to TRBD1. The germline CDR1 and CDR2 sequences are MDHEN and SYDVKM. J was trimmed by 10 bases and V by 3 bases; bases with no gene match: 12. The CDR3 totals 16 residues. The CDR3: CASSLDSSTGFSPLHF. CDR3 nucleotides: TGTGCCAGCAGTTTGGATTCTTCGACAGGGTTCTCACCCCTCCACTTT.

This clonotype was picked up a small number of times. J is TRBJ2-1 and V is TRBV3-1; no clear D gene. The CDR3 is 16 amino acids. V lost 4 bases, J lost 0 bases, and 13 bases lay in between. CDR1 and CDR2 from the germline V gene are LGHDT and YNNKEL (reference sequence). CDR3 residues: CASSRSDGGSYNEQFF. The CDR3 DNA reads TGTGCCAGCAGCCGCTCGGACGGCGGCTCCTACAATGAGCAGTTCTTC.

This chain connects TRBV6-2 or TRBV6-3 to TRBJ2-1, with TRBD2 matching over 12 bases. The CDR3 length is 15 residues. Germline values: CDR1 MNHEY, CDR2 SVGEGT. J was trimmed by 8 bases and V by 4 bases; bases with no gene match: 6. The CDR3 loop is CASSSTSGSMYEQFF. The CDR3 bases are TGTGCCAGCAGTTCGACTAGCGGGAGTATGTATGAGCAGTTCTTC.

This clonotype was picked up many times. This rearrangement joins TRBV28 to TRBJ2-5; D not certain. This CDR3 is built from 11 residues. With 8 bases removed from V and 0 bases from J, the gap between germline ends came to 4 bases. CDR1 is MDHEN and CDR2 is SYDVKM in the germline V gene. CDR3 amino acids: CASGDQETQYF. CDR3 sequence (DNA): TGTGCCAGCGGCGACCAAGAGACCCAGTACTTC.

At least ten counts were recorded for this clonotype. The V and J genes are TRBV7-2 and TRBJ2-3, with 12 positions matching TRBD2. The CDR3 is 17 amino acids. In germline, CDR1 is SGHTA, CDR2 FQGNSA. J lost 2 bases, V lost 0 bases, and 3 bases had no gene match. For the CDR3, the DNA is TGTGCCAGCAGCTTAGCGGGACTAGCGGGCAACACAGATACGCAGTATTTT. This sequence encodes CASSLAGLAGNTDTQYF.

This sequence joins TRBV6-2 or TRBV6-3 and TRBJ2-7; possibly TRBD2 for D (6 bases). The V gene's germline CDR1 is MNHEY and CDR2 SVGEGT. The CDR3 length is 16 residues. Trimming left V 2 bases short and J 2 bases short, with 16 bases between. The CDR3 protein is CASSYPRRGAPYEQYV. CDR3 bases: TGTGCCAGCAGTTACCCGAGGCGGGGAGCACCCTACGAGCAGTACGTC.